Presented here are 19 T cell receptor beta chains from one specimen sequenced in a study of cytomegalovirus exposure and HLA in healthy donors. Data came from immunoSEQ multiplex PCR; TCRdb stores just in-frame clones and leaves some out. This table has approximately 270,000 clones, less than 90% appearing once. Sequencing input: PBMCs. Source of these receptors: a young man in good health and CMV-seropositive.

The chain couples TRBV18 to TRBJ2-2; 12 bases agree with TRBD2. V trimming: 5 bases; J trimming: 4 bases; junction bases outside the gene matches: 11. The CDR3 loop spans 18 amino acids. CDR1 and CDR2 from the germline V gene are KGHSH and LQKENI. The CDR3 sequence is CASSTTSGSGRRTGELFF. The DNA for the CDR3 is TGTGCCAGCTCAACGACTAGCGGGAGCGGGAGACGCACCGGGGAGCTGTTTTTT.

This clone was counted ten times or more. The chain couples TRBV2 to TRBJ1-2; D remains unclear. The CDR3 length is 12 residues. Trimming took 6 bases from V and 4 from J, leaving 9 bases between them. Germline-derived CDR1 and CDR2 are SNHLY and FYNNEI. CDR3 bases: TGTGCCAGCAGCGTAGGCTCCTATGGCTACACCTTC. Protein sequence: CASSVGSYGYTF.

The chain combines TRBV18 with TRBJ2-7, with 11 positions matching TRBD2. Germline trimming cut 1 base from V and 3 bases from J; bases unmatched to any gene: 20. CDR1 is KGHSH and CDR2 is LQKENI in the germline V gene. This CDR3 has 21 amino acids. The CDR3 DNA is TGTGCCAGCTCACCACGGGGACCGGGACTAGCGGACCAGGGCGGAGTCTACGAGCAGTACTTC. This encodes CASSPRGPGLADQGGVYEQYF.

With respect to this clone: With a much larger clone just one base away, this may be a read error. The DNA for the CDR3 is TGTGCCAGCAGTTTGACAGAGAACACTGAAGCTTTCTTT. This sequence encodes CASSLTENTEAFF. The chain links TRBV6-6 to TRBJ1-1, with D perhaps TRBD1 (5 bases). Germline values: CDR1 MNHNY, CDR2 SVGAGI (reference sequence). CDR3 length: 13 residues. V shed 4 bases and J shed 1 base, with 7 bases lying between them.

V is TRBV30 and J is TRBJ2-1; D uncertain. Trimming pared 4 bases from V and 3 bases from J, leaving 16 bases between. Germline CDR1 GTSNPN, CDR2 SVGIG (reference sequence). This CDR3 region has 15 residues. The CDR3: CAWTVGAVLYNEQFF. The DNA of the CDR3 is TGTGCCTGGACGGTGGGCGCGGTCCTCTACAATGAGCAGTTCTTC.

The CDR3 bases are TGTGCCAGCAGTGAGTTGGGGACGTGGAACTATGGCTACACCTTC. The encoded protein is CASSELGTWNYGYTF. The genes are TRBV2 and TRBJ1-2; the D gene is possibly TRBD1 (5 bases). Germline values: CDR1 SNHLY, CDR2 FYNNEI. The CDR3 is 15 amino acids. Trimming left V 3 bases short and J 2 bases short, with 13 bases between.

The chain uses TRBV18 and TRBJ1-5; 8 bases are a match to TRBD1. This CDR3 contains 14 residues. The V gene end was trimmed by 3 bases and the J gene end by 2 bases; junction bases not matched to a gene: 0. Germline V gene lookup returns CDR1 KGHSH and CDR2 LQKENI. The CDR3 DNA follows: TGTGCCAGCTCACCGGGACAGGGCAATCAGCCCCAGCATTTT. It yields the protein CASSPGQGNQPQHF.

The chain's CDR3 is CASSLTGTGVGEQYF. DNA of the CDR3: TGTGCCAGCAGCCTCACCGGGACGGGTGTAGGTGAGCAGTACTTC. The rearrangement joins TRBV5-4 to TRBJ2-7; either TRBD1 or TRBD2 may supply D (5 bases each). Germline lookup yields CDR1 SGHNT and CDR2 YYREEE (reference sequence). The CDR3 sequence is 15 residues long. The V end was cut by 4 bases, the J end by 7 bases, with 21 bases between.

The V call is TRBV7-2, the J call TRBJ1-2, with D possibly being TRBD1 (5 bases). CDR1 is SGHTA, CDR2 FQGNSA, per germline. Trimming pared 2 bases from V and 2 bases from J, leaving 6 bases between. The CDR3 spans 13 residues. The DNA for the CDR3 is TGTGCCAGCAGCTTACGGGGGAACTATGGCTACACCTTC. Protein product: CASSLRGNYGYTF.

The chain employs TRBV29-1 and TRBJ1-2, with D possibly being TRBD1 (6 bases). The V gene's germline CDR1 is SQVTM and CDR2 ANQGSEA. Trimming removed 5 bases from V and 0 bases from J, with 16 bases in between. The CDR3 is 15 amino acids. The chain's CDR3 is CSVLQGTRANYGYTF. In DNA, the CDR3 is TGCAGCGTTCTACAGGGTACTCGGGCTAACTATGGCTACACCTTC.

The J gene is TRBJ2-1, the V gene TRBV29-1, with TRBD2 identical over 9 bases. Trimming took 1 base from V and 2 from J; bases not matched to a gene: 0. CDR3 length: 14 amino acids. From germline, CDR1 is SQVTM and CDR2 ANQGSEA. The CDR3 here is CSVEGGRAYNEQFF. CDR3 DNA: TGCAGCGTTGAAGGCGGGAGGGCCTACAATGAGCAGTTCTTC.

The chain recombines TRBV5-1 with TRBJ2-1, with D uncertain. Looked up from germline, CDR1 is SGHRS and CDR2 is YFSETQ. The V gene lost 3 bases and the J gene lost 8 bases, with 9 bases spanning the gap. The CDR3 sequence is 12 residues long. The CDR3 coding sequence is TGCGCCAGCAGCTCCAAGGTGGATGAGCAGTTCTTC. Its protein is CASSSKVDEQFF.

The count of this clone is one. The genes are TRBV5-6 and TRBJ1-2, with D possibly being TRBD1 (6 bases). The CDR3 length is 14 residues. Trimming left V 4 bases short and J 4 bases short, with 14 bases between. Germline V gene lookup returns CDR1 SGHDT and CDR2 YYEEEE. The CDR3 loop is CASSRPGVSYGYTF. The CDR3 DNA reads TGTGCCAGCAGCCGACCAGGGGTATCCTATGGCTACACCTTC.

CDR3 nucleotides: TGTGCCAGCAGTGCGGGTCGACTTGGCTACACCTTC. It encodes CASSAGRLGYTF. The chain recombines TRBV28 with TRBJ1-2; D uncertain. The V end lost 5 bases, the J end lost 7 bases, and 11 bases lay between the germline ends. The CDR3 has 12 amino acids. Germline V CDR1 and CDR2: MDHEN, SYDVKM.

The gene calls are TRBV7-9 and TRBJ1-1; 9 nucleotides match TRBD1. Losses at the gene ends were 4 bases for V and 2 bases for J; bases not matched to a gene: 8. Germline V gene lookup returns CDR1 SEHNR and CDR2 FQNEAQ (reference sequence). This CDR3 spans 16 amino acids. This CDR3 is CASSWITGGLNTEAFF. CDR3 DNA sequence: TGTGCCAGCAGCTGGATTACAGGGGGCTTAAACACTGAAGCTTTCTTT. Based on the CDR3 plus reference TRBV7-9 and TRBJ1-1, the full variable domain is DTGVSQNPRHKITKRGQNVTFRCDPISEHNRLYWYRQTLGQGPEFLTYFQNEAQLEKSRLLSDRFSAERPKGSFSTLEIQRTEQGDSAMYLCASSWITGGLNTEAFFGQGTRLTVV.

In regard to this clone: Other DNA sequences from this sample encode an identical CDR3 as well. V gene TRBV13 combines with J gene TRBJ2-5; D gene unclear. CDR3 length equals 14 residues. Germline lookup yields CDR1 PRHDT and CDR2 FYEKMQ (reference sequence). V lost 0 bases and J lost 5, with 10 bases in between. The CDR3, as DNA: TGTGCCAGCAGCTTAGGTTCTGGGGTGGAGACCCAGTACTTC. Amino acids: CASSLGSGVETQYF. Using reference TRBV13 and TRBJ2-5 for the parts outside the CDR3, the full variable domain is AAGVIQSPRHLIKEKRETATLKCYPIPRHDTVYWYQQGPGQDPQFLISFYEKMQSDKGSIPDRFSAQQFSDYHSELNMSSLELGDSALYFCASSLGSGVETQYFGPGTRLLVL.

The chain couples TRBV15 to TRBJ2-1, with D perhaps TRBD1 or TRBD2 (5 bases each). The CDR3 runs 14 residues. Germline V gene lookup returns CDR1 LNHNV and CDR2 YYDKDF (reference sequence). The V and J ends lost 8 bases and 9 bases respectively, with 20 bases between them. The CDR3 nucleotides are TGTGCCACCGGGACCTCAGAGGGAGCGGCTGAGCAGTTCTTC. This sequence encodes CATGTSEGAAEQFF.

The CDR3: CQDRGTGWNNQPQHF. CDR3 bases: TGCCAGGACAGGGGAACAGGGTGGAACAATCAGCCCCAGCATTTT. The chain carries TRBV29-1 and TRBJ1-5, with TRBD1 matching 9 bases. The CDR3 sequence is 15 residues long. CDR1 SQVTM and CDR2 ANQGSEA come from the germline V gene.

The chain's CDR3 is CASSFIARYEQYF. CDR3 in DNA: TGTGCCAGCAGTTTTATCGCCCGCTACGAGCAGTACTTC. The genes are TRBV28 and TRBJ2-7; D is undetermined. The CDR3 sequence is 13 residues long. The germline gives CDR1 MDHEN, CDR2 SYDVKM. The ends were cut back, 3 bases at V and 3 bases at J, with 9 bases in the middle.